This paragraph covers one T cell receptor (beta chain) sequence. CDR1 is MNHNS and CDR2 is SASEGT in the germline V gene. The CDR3 spans 15 residues. Trimming cost V 8 bases and J 0 bases; bases outside gene matches: 6. The authors built TCR beta libraries using iRepertoire HTBI primers and Arm-PCR of CDR3 regions. One entry per CDR3 protein, called by TCRdb with MiXCR from the multiplex PCR reads. The sample lists hundreds of thousands of distinct CDR3 sequences; 20% to 25% were seen once. Time point reported: persistent/refractory GD, antithyroid drugs over 5 years with positive TRAb. The authors made the TCR library using RNA they extracted from PBMCs. This entry comes from a study of regulatory T cells in long-lasting Graves disease.

The chain recombines TRBV6-1 with TRBJ2-2; the match to TRBD2 covers 7 bases. The sequences come from peripheral blood mononuclear cells (PBMCs), collected when the disease was refractory, from a patient treated with antithyroid drugs. The origin of this receptor is a female donor with Graves disease. As DNA, the CDR3 is TGTGCCAGCCGGGAAGCGGGACCGAACACCGGGGAGCTGTTTTTT. This sequence encodes CASREAGPNTGELFF.